This T cell receptor beta chain was found in a study of control samples from healthy donors and cancer patients (dated by TCRdb to 2019 to 2021). Of note for this clone: Its specific antigen is unknown. Base qualities were left out, and no much larger clone turns up one base away.

Sequences SGDLS (CDR1) and YYNGEE (CDR2) are obtained from the germline V gene. The CDR3 has 16 amino acids, counting the end cysteine and phenylalanine. This entry keeps only the CDR3 DNA: 48 bases, framed from base 1. V lost 4 bases and J lost 2 bases; the stretch between them is 15 bases long. Library construction relied on the immunoSEQ multiplex PCR assay. TCRdb holds this immuneACCESS table with in-frame rearrangements only. Some clones are missing; in checked studies, unresolved V genes explain under half, and the rest has no known cause. Present in this sample are about 120,000 clones, about 89% of which were seen just once. The ten largest clones capture 40% of the sample.

This TCR came from a man aged 50-60 years in good health. The sequenced material came from blood. In this chain, TRBV9 is recombined with TRBJ2-2; the D segment might be TRBD1 or TRBD2, since each matches 5 bases. The CDR3 protein sequence reads: CASSSYWGPNTGELFF. The sequenced DNA: TGTGCCAGCAGCTCATACTGGGGACCAAACACCGGGGAGCTGTTTTTT.